Shown below are 3 T cell receptor beta chains from a single sample sequenced in a study of Tregs in tolerant kidney transplant recipients. Assay: immunoSEQ multiplex PCR; the TCRdb copy retains only in-frame clones and omits some. There are roughly 80,000 clones in the sample; around 93% occur only once, and approximately 0.35% lies in the top ten. Sequencing used Tregs from blood, obtained before the transplant. Receptors were obtained from a human donor who received a combined kidney and bone marrow transplant.

This clone was seen a single time. The genes are TRBV18 and TRBJ1-4, with 9 positions matching TRBD1. CDR3 length equals 15 residues. CDR1 KGHSH and CDR2 LQKENI come from the germline V gene. J gave up 7 bases and V 1 base, and 4 bases lay outside the gene matches. CDR3 nucleotides: TGTGCCAGCTCACCACAGGGACAGGGTGCTGAAAAACTGTTTTTT. Translation: CASSPQGQGAEKLFF.

The V call is TRBV11-3, the J call TRBJ2-2; maybe TRBD2 (5 bases). The CDR3 extends over 17 amino acids. Germline lookup yields CDR1 SGHNT and CDR2 YENEEA. Trimming took 1 base from V and 0 from J, leaving 12 bases between them. The DNA of the CDR3 is TGTGCCAGCAGCTTAGTAGTCCGGGGTACGAACACCGGGGAGCTGTTTTTT. Translating gives CASSLVVRGTNTGELFF.

The chain links TRBV5-6 to TRBJ2-6; the match to TRBD1 covers 8 bases. V was pared by 4 bases and J by 2 bases, with 11 bases of the junction left unmatched. The CDR3 length is 18 residues. Germline V lookup: CDR1 SGHDT, CDR2 YYEEEE. The CDR3 reads CASSTGQGPFTGANVLTF. Here the CDR3 DNA reads TGTGCCAGCAGCACCGGACAGGGTCCTTTTACTGGGGCCAACGTCCTGACTTTC.